Listed below are T cell receptor beta chains from one sample, sequenced in a study of control samples from healthy donors and cancer patients. Repertoires were generated with immunoSEQ multiplex PCR, while TCRdb's copy carries only in-frame clones and drops some. The table records some 150,000 clones, 85% to 95% of them present only once. The sequenced sample was blood. The receptors were sampled from a middle-aged man in good health. Both conserved end residues are part of each CDR3. Each record gives: V gene, D gene, J gene, clone size, CDR3 protein, CDR3 DNA. A D gene is named only where the DNA matches it firmly. Clone sizes are given selectively: once, few, many, or a class where the clone is expanded.

TRBV6-6,TRBD1,TRBJ1-6,NA,CASSLTGEMNSPLHF,TGTGCCAGCAGTTTGACAGGGGAGATGAATTCACCCCTCCACTTT
TRBV9,TRBD1,TRBJ1-5,NA,CASSVGQGNQPQHF,TGTGCCAGCAGCGTTGGACAGGGTAATCAGCCCCAGCATTTT
TRBV20-1,NA,TRBJ1-4,once,CSAETGEKLFF,TGCAGTGCCGAAACTGGGGAAAAACTGTTTTTT
TRBV11-2,NA,TRBJ1-6,NA,CASSLGGALHF,TGTGCCAGCAGCTTAGGCGGGGCCCTCCACTTT
TRBV6-2/TRBV6-3,TRBD1,TRBJ1-2,NA,CASSYGQGARSAYGYTF,TGTGCCAGCAGTTACGGGCAGGGGGCGAGATCGGCCTATGGCTACACCTTC
TRBV25-1,NA,TRBJ1-2,NA,CASSERGGHLTHYGYTF,TGTGCCAGCAGTGAACGAGGCGGACATCTGACCCACTATGGCTACACCTTC
TRBV9,TRBD2,TRBJ2-2,once,CASYFGASGNTGELFF,TGTGCCAGCTACTTTGGGGCTAGCGGTAACACCGGGGAGCTGTTTTTT
TRBV29-1,TRBD1,TRBJ2-3,NA,CSGDRETDTQYF,TGCAGCGGGGACAGGGAGACAGATACGCAGTATTTT
TRBV27,NA,TRBJ1-2,NA,CASSFMGRLNYGYTF,TGTGCCAGCAGTTTCATGGGGCGCCTGAACTATGGCTACACCTTC
TRBV5-1,NA,TRBJ1-1,few,CASSSGTQMNTEAFF,TGCGCCAGCAGCTCCGGGACCCAAATGAACACTGAAGCTTTCTTT
TRBV6-6,NA,TRBJ1-1,NA,CASSRAGTEAFF,TGTGCCAGCAGCCGCGCGGGTACTGAAGCTTTCTTT
TRBV3-1/TRBV3-2,NA,TRBJ1-1,NA,CASSPRAGRPSGSTEAFF,TGTGCCAGCAGCCCCAGGGCAGGTCGTCCCTCAGGTAGCACTGAAGCTTTCTTT
TRBV9,NA,TRBJ2-2,NA,CASSVRTASNTGELFF,TGTGCCAGCAGCGTTCGGACGGCCTCGAACACCGGGGAGCTGTTTTTT
TRBV7-9,NA,TRBJ2-1,NA,CASSLGALNNEQFF,TGTGCCAGCAGCTTAGGGGCCCTAAACAATGAGCAGTTCTTC
TRBV5-1,NA,TRBJ2-3,NA,CASSLRPSGTDTQYF,TGCGCCAGCAGCTTGAGGCCCTCGGGCACAGATACGCAGTATTTT
TRBV10-2,TRBD1,TRBJ1-3,NA,CASSDFRQGGGNTIYF,TGCGCCAGCAGTGATTTTCGACAGGGGGGTGGAAACACCATATATTTT
TRBV7-9,NA,TRBJ2-2,once,CASSPRVYTGELFF,TGTGCCAGCAGCCCCAGGGTCTACACCGGGGAGCTGTTTTTT
TRBV6-1,TRBD2,TRBJ2-2,once,CASSEAVAGVNTGELFF,TGTGCCAGCAGTGAAGCGGTGGCGGGGGTGAACACCGGGGAGCTGTTTTTT
TRBV29-1,NA,TRBJ1-1,NA,CSVVGRLNTEAFF,TGCAGCGTTGTTGGGCGGTTGAACACTGAAGCTTTCTTT
TRBV27,TRBD1,TRBJ2-3,NA,CASSSGQASTDTQYF,TGTGCCAGCAGTTCGGGACAGGCGAGCACAGATACGCAGTATTTT
TRBV10-1,TRBD1,TRBJ2-7,NA,CASSATTGTGGHEQYF,TGCGCCAGCAGTGCAACTACCGGGACAGGGGGCCACGAGCAGTACTTC
TRBV2,TRBD1,TRBJ1-2,NA,CASGTGIYGYTF,TGTGCCAGCGGGACAGGCATCTATGGCTACACCTTC
TRBV11-3,NA,TRBJ1-5,NA,CASSSFGAEGNQPQHF,TGTGCCAGCAGCTCCTTCGGGGCCGAGGGCAATCAGCCCCAGCATTTT
TRBV9,TRBD2,TRBJ2-3,NA,CASSVSKTSGDSTDTQYF,TGTGCCAGCAGCGTAAGCAAGACTAGCGGGGACAGCACAGATACGCAGTATTTT
TRBV27,NA,TRBJ1-5,NA,CASSSVGGAGQPQHF,TGTGCCAGCAGTAGCGTCGGGGGGGCCGGACAGCCCCAGCATTTT
TRBV12-3/TRBV12-4,NA,TRBJ1-5,few,CASRMGVDQPQHF,TGTGCCAGCAGAATGGGGGTAGATCAGCCCCAGCATTTT
TRBV10-3,NA,TRBJ1-2,NA,CATKGSVQGQTNYGYTF,TGTGCCACCAAGGGGAGTGTACAGGGACAAACTAACTATGGCTACACCTTC
TRBV12-3/TRBV12-4,NA,TRBJ2-7,NA,CASSLFSYEQYF,TGTGCCAGCAGTTTATTCTCCTACGAGCAGTACTTC
TRBV5-6,TRBD1,TRBJ1-6,NA,CASSLLGMAGGTSPLHF,TGTGCCAGCAGCTTGTTAGGAATGGCAGGGGGTACTTCACCCCTCCACTTT
TRBV3-1/TRBV3-2,TRBD1,TRBJ2-2,NA,CASSRTGPTGELFF,TGTGCCAGCAGCCGGACAGGTCCGACCGGGGAGCTGTTTTTT
TRBV6-2/TRBV6-3,NA,TRBJ2-1,NA,CASSLPGFSEQFF,TGTGCCAGCAGCCTCCCAGGGTTTTCTGAGCAGTTCTTC
TRBV9,TRBD1,TRBJ1-1,NA,CASSVATRGRGDTEAFF,TGTGCCAGCAGCGTAGCTACCCGGGGCAGGGGGGACACTGAAGCTTTCTTT
TRBV30,NA,TRBJ2-3,NA,CAWRRTSTDTQYF,TGTGCCTGGAGAAGGACCAGCACAGATACGCAGTATTTT
TRBV20-1,TRBD1,TRBJ2-7,NA,CSASDRGGSSYEQYF,TGCAGTGCTAGTGACAGGGGGGGAAGCTCCTACGAGCAGTACTTC
TRBV15,NA,TRBJ1-5,NA,CATSTEQGTQPQHF,TGTGCCACCAGCACGGAGCAGGGCACCCAGCCCCAGCATTTT
TRBV7-8,NA,TRBJ1-3,NA,CASSLLGSGNTIYF,TGTGCCAGCAGCTTACTCGGCTCTGGAAACACCATATATTTT
TRBV5-5,NA,TRBJ1-4,NA,CASSLDSSIHTKINEKLFF,TGTGCCAGCAGCTTGGACAGTTCAATCCACACCAAGATTAATGAAAAACTGTTTTTT
TRBV24-1,NA,TRBJ1-5,NA,CATSDGGGQASNQPQHF,TGTGCCACCAGTGATGGCGGGGGGCAAGCTAGCAATCAGCCCCAGCATTTT
TRBV6-6,TRBD2,TRBJ2-1,NA,CASSYSYREGYNEQFF,TGTGCCAGCAGTTACTCGTATCGGGAGGGTTACAATGAGCAGTTCTTC
TRBV14,NA,TRBJ2-5,NA,CASSQLSSGGTQYF,TGTGCCAGCAGCCAATTATCAAGCGGCGGGACCCAGTACTTC